This T cell receptor beta chain appears in the sequencing data of a study of T cells in Graves' hyperthyroidism and ophthalmopathy. Points from the study as a whole: Expanded thyroid clonotypes (above 0.001) were mostly also found in blood.

Regions amplified from RNA transcripts were the TCR beta CDR3 regions. HTBI primers drove first-round RT-PCR of the TCR CDR3. TCRdb re-called the multiplex PCR reads through MiXCR, storing one row per CDR3 protein. The sample lists about 540,000 distinct CDR3 sequences, under 60% seen once, with roughly 8.2% in the top ten. Trimming shortened V by 7 bases and J by 3 bases, and 15 bases separated the two germline ends. CDR3 length equals 14 residues. Germline V gene data show CDR1 as MNHNS and CDR2 as SASEGT. A word on this clonotype: Its antigen remains unknown.

Graves' hyperthyroidism without ophthalmopathy progression within 18 months was termed stable. Lactation, pregnancy, other autoimmune disease or uncontrolled infection led to exclusion of patients. This TCR was recovered from a woman under 30 with Graves' hyperthyroidism. Sequencing was done on a sample of peripheral blood or thyroid tissue (not recorded which). The chain recombines TRBV6-1 with TRBJ1-1, with a tentative D call TRBD1 (5 bases). The CDR3 DNA reads as TGTGCCAGCACCGAGACAGAGGGCTACACTGAAGCTTTCTTT. Residues: CASTETEGYTEAFF.